Listed below are T cell receptor beta chains from one sample, sequenced in a study of cytomegalovirus exposure and HLA in healthy donors. The assay was immunoSEQ multiplex PCR, and TCRdb's table has in-frame clones only and misses some. The repertoire holds approximately 160,000 clones, with about three quarters as singletons. Sequencing used PBMCs. The receptors were gathered from a female donor in good health and CMV-seronegative. CDR3s leave out the opening cysteine and the closing phenylalanine or tryptophan. A D gene is named only where the DNA matches it firmly.

>TRBJ2-5|TRBV6-6|-
ASSPGEETQY
>TRBJ2-1|TRBV11-3|-
ASSPGGNEQF
>TRBJ1-3|TRBV7-9|TRBD1
ASSPDRGSGNTIY
>TRBJ1-1|TRBV7-2|-
ASSSGGRKAF
>TRBJ2-2|TRBV28|TRBD2
ASSLAGAHTGELF
>TRBJ2-1|TRBV7-3|TRBD2
ASSETSGGYNEQF
>TRBJ1-1|TRBV6-5|-
ASSRDGVLNTEAF
>TRBJ1-3|TRBV19|-
ASSMGRQSGNTIY
>TRBJ2-4|TRBV2|-
AQSQVGGRNSQY
>TRBJ1-2|TRBV7-9|-
ASSLSEISNYGYT
>TRBJ2-1|TRBV28|TRBD2
ASSLGAGGPQVRDEQF
>TRBJ2-3|TRBV19|-
ASSISAGITDTQY
>TRBJ2-3|TRBV6-5|TRBD2
ASSYSTSGRGNTQY
>TRBJ1-1|TRBV7-9|-
AINRESNTEAF
>TRBJ2-1|TRBV7-2|-
ASSLGGVVGI
>TRBJ2-3|TRBV6-5|TRBD2
ASSYVIWGGTDTQY
>TRBJ1-1|TRBV4-3|TRBD1
ASSQDRMKGAVRTEAF
>TRBJ2-2|TRBV7-8|-
ASSLAQWNTGELF
>TRBJ2-7|TRBV5-8|-
ASSWIDRIGAYEQY
>TRBJ2-1|TRBV7-3|-
ASSLTFGGVTNEQF
>TRBJ2-3|TRBV7-9|TRBD2
ASSFSGGAVDTQY
>TRBJ2-3|TRBV9|-
ASSDNSGSRGQY